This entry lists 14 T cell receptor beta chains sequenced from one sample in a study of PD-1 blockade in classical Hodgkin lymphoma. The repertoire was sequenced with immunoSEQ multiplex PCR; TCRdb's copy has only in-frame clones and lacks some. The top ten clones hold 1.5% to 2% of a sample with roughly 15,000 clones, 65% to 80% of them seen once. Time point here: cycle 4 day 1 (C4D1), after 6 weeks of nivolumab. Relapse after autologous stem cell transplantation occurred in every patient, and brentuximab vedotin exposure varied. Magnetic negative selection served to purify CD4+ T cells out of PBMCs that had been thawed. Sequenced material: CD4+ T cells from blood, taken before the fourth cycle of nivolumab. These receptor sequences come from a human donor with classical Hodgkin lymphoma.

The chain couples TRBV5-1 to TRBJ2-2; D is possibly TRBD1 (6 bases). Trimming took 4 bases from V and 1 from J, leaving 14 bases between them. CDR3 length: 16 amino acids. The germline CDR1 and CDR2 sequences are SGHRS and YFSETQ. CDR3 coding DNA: TGCGCCAGCAGCCCTTATGGACAGATGAACACCGGGGAGCTGTTTTTT. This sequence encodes CASSPYGQMNTGELFF.

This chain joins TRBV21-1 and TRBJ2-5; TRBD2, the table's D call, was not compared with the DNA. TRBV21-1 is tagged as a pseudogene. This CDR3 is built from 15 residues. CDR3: CASSPAVAEQETQYF. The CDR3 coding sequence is TGTGCCAGCAGCCCCGCGGTCGCCGAACAAGAGACCCAGTACTTC.

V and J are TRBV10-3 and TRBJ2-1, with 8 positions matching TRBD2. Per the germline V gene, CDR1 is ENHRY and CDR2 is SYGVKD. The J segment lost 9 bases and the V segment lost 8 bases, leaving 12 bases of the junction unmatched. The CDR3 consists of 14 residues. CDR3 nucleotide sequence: TGTGCCATCTCTGCCGGGACTAGGACAAGTGAGCAGTTCTTC. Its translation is CAISAGTRTSEQFF.

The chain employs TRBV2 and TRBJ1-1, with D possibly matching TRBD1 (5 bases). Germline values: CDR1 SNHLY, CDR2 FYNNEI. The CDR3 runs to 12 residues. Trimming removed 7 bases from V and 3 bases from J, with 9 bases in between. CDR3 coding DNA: TGTGCCAGCAAACCGGGGGACACTGAAGCTTTCTTT. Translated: CASKPGDTEAFF.

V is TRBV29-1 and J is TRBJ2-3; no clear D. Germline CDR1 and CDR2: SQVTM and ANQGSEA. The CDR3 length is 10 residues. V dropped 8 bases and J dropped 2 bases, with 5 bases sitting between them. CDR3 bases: TGCAGCACCAACACAGATACGCAGTATTTT. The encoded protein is CSTNTDTQYF.

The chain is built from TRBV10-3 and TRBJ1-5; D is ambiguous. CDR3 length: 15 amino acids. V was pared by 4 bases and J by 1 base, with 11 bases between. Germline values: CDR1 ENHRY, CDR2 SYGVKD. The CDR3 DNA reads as TGTGCCATCAGTGTTTTAGGCGGGAGCAATCAGCCCCAGCATTTT. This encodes CAISVLGGSNQPQHF.

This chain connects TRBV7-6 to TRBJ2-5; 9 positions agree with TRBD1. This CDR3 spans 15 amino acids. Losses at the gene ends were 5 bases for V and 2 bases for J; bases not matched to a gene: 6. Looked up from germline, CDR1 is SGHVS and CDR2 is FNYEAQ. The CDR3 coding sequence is TGTGCCAGCAGCGGAGGGACAGGGAGACAAGAGACCCAGTACTTC. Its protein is CASSGGTGRQETQYF.

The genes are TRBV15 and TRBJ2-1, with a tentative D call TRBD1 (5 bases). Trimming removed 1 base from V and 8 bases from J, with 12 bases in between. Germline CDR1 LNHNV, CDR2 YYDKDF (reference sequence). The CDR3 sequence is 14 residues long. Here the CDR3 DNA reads TGTGCCACCAGCAGAGTGGACATTAAGTATGAGCAGTTCTTC. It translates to CATSRVDIKYEQFF.

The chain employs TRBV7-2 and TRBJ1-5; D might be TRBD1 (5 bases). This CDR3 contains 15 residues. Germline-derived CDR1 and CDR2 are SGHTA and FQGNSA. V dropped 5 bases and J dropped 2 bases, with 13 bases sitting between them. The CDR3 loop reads CASSPGGIGNQPQHF. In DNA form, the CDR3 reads TGTGCCAGCAGCCCCGGGGGGATTGGCAATCAGCCCCAGCATTTT.

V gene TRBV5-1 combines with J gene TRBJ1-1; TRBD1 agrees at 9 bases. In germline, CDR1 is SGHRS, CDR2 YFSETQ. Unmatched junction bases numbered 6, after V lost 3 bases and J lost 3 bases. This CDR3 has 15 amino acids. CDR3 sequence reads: CASSSQGASDTEAFF. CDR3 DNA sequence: TGCGCCAGCAGCTCACAGGGGGCGAGCGACACTGAAGCTTTCTTT.

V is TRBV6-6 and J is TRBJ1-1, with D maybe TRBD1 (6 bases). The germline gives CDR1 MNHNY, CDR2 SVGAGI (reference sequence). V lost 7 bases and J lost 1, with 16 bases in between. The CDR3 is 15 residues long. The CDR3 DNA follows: TGTGCCAGCAATCATCTGGGACACTCGAACACTGAAGCTTTCTTT. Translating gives CASNHLGHSNTEAFF.

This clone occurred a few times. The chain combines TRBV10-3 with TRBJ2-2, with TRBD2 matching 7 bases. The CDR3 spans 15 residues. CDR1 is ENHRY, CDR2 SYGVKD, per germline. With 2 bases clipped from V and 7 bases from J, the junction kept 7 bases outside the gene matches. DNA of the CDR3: TGTGCCATCAGTGAGAGTCCGGGCGGGAGCGGGGAGCTGTTTTTT. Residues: CAISESPGGSGELFF.

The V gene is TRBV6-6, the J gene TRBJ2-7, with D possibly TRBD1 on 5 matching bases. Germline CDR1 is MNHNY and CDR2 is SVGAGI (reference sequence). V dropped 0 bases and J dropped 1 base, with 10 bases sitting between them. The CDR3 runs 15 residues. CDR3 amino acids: CASSYSSPGSYEQYF. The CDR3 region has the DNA TGTGCCAGCAGTTACTCGTCGCCAGGGTCCTACGAGCAGTACTTC.

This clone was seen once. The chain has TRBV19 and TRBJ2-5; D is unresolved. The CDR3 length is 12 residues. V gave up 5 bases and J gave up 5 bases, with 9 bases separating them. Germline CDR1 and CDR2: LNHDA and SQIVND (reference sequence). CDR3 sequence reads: CASSDPRETQYF. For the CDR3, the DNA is TGTGCCAGTAGTGACCCGCGGGAGACCCAGTACTTC.